This T cell receptor beta chain was retrieved from a study of OX40 agonist ivuxolimab in advanced cancers. This table comes from immunoSEQ multiplex PCR, and its TCRdb copy is limited to in-frame clones, with some not included. The data contain more than 80,000 clones, roughly nine tenths of them singletons. The CDR3 runs 16 residues. V shed 6 bases, J shed 0 bases, and the junction held 4 bases outside the gene matches. Germline V gene sequence: CDR1 SNHLY, CDR2 FYNNEI. Anyone with autoimmune disease history or systemic immunosuppression was excluded. V is TRBV2 and J is TRBJ1-6, with 8 bases identical to TRBD1. This TCR was recovered from an adult with an advanced solid tumor such as melanoma, head and neck, liver or kidney cancer. Sequenced here: CD4+ or CD8+ T cells sorted from blood, sampled in a trial of the OX40 agonist ivuxolimab. The CDR3 sequence: CASSWTGSSYNSPLHF. DNA of the CDR3: TGTGCCAGCAGCTGGACAGGGAGCTCCTATAATTCACCCCTCCACTTT.